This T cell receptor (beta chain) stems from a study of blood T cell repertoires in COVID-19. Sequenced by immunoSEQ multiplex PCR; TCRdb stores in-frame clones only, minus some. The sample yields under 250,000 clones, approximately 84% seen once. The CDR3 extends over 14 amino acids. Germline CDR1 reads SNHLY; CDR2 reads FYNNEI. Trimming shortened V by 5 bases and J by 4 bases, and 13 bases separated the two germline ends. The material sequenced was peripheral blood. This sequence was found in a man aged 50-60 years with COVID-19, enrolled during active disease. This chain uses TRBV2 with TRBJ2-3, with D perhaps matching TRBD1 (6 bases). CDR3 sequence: CASSRAGVPDTQYF. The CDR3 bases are TGTGCCAGCAGTCGGGCAGGGGTCCCAGATACGCAGTATTTT.